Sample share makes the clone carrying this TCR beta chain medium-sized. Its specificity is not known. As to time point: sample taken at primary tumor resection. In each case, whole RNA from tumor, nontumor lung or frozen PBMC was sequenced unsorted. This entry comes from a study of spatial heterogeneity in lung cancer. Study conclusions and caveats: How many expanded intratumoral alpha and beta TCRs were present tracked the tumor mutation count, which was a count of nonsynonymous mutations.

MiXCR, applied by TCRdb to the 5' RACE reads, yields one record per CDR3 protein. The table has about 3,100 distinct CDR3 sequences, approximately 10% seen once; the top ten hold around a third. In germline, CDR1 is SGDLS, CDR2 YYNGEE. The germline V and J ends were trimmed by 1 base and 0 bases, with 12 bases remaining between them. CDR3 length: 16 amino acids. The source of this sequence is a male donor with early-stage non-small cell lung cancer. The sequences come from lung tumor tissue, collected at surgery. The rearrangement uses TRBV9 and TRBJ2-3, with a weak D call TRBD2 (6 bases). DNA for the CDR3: TGTGCCAGCAGCGTACAGGGAGGAGGCAGCACAGATACGCAGTATTTT. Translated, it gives CASSVQGGGSTDTQYF.